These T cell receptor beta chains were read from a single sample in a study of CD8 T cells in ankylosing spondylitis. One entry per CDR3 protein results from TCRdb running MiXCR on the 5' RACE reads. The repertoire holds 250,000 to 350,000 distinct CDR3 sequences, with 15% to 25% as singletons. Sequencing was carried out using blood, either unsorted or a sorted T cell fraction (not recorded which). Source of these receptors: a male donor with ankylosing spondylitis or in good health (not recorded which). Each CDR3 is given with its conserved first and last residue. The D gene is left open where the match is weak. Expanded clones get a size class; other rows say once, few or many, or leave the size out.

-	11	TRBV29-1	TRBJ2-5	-	CSVEDWETQYF	TGCAGCGTTGAAGATTGGGAGACCCAGTACTTC
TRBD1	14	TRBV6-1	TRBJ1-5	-	CASRIRQGGQPQHF	TGTGCCAGCAGAATCAGACAGGGAGGCCAGCCCCAGCATTTT
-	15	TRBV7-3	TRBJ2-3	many	CASSTGQGRTDTQYF	TGTGCCAGCAGTACCGGGCAGGGGCGGACAGATACGCAGTATTTT
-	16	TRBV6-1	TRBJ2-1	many	CASTRAGGGSYNEQFF	TGTGCCAGCACCAGGGCCGGCGGCGGCTCCTACAATGAGCAGTTCTTC
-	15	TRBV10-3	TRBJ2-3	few	CAISESNPSTDTQYF	TGTGCCATCAGTGAGTCGAATCCTAGCACAGATACGCAGTATTTT
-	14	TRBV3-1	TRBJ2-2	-	CASRERRGAGELFF	TGTGCCAGCAGGGAAAGGAGGGGCGCCGGGGAGCTGTTTTTT
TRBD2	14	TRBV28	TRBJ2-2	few	CASRRGGPTGELFF	TGTGCCAGCAGAAGGGGAGGGCCCACCGGGGAGCTGTTTTTT
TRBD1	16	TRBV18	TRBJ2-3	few	CASSPGTGGGTDTQYF	TGTGCCAGCTCACCAGGGACAGGTGGCGGCACAGATACGCAGTATTTT
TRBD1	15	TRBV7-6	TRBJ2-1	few	CASSAQGAFYNEQFF	TGTGCCAGCAGCGCGCAGGGGGCCTTTTACAATGAGCAGTTCTTC
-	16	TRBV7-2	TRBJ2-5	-	CASSPNRGGAQETQYF	TGTGCCAGCAGCCCCAACAGGGGAGGCGCGCAAGAGACCCAGTACTTC
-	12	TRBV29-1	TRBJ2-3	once	CSVEVQSDTQYF	TGCAGCGTTGAAGTGCAGTCAGATACGCAGTATTTT
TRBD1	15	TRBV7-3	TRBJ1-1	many	CASSLYPGPQGGAFF	TGTGCCAGCAGCTTATATCCAGGCCCCCAGGGGGGAGCTTTCTTT
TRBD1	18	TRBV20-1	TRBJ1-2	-	CSARLDGTGLPSNYGYTF	TGCAGTGCTAGATTGGACGGGACAGGGCTGCCATCTAACTATGGCTACACCTTC
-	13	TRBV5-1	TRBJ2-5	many	CASSLGGLETQYF	TGCGCCAGCAGCTTGGGGGGTTTGGAGACCCAGTACTTC
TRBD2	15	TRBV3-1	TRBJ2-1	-	CASSSPLADYNEQFF	TGTGCCAGCAGCTCGCCTCTAGCGGATTACAATGAGCAGTTCTTC
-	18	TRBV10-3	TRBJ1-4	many	CAISEFRAMSSTNEKLFF	TGTGCCATCAGTGAGTTCCGGGCCATGTCCTCCACTAATGAAAAACTGTTTTTT
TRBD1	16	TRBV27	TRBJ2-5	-	CASSYNTGQGAFGLYF	TGTGCCAGCAGTTACAATACGGGACAGGGGGCTTTCGGGTTATACTTC
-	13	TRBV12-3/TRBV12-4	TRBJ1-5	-	CASRPQRGQPQHF	TGTGCCAGCAGACCCCAACGGGGGCAGCCCCAGCATTTT
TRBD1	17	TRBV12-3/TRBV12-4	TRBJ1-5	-	CASSLFRGLGSNQPQHF	TGTGCCAGCAGTTTGTTTAGGGGGCTTGGCAGCAATCAGCCCCAGCATTTT
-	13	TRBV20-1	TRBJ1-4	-	CSALRTTNEKLFF	TGCAGTGCCCTTCGAACAACTAATGAAAAACTGTTTTTT
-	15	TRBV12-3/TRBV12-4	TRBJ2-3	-	CASSLAGGFGDTQYF	TGTGCCAGCAGTTTAGCGGGAGGTTTCGGGGATACGCAGTATTTT
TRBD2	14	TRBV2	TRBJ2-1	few	CASSWTSGYNEQFF	TGTGCCAGCAGCTGGACTAGCGGCTACAATGAGCAGTTCTTC
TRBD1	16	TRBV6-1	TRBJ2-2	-	CASRQGTGANTGELFF	TGTGCCAGCAGACAAGGGACAGGGGCGAACACCGGGGAGCTGTTTTTT
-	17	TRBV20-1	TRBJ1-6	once	CSARETHQSSYNSPLHF	TGCAGTGCTAGAGAGACACATCAGAGCTCCTATAATTCACCCCTCCACTTT
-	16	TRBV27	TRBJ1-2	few	CASSDGRGQFPYGYTF	TGTGCCAGCAGTGACGGCAGGGGTCAATTTCCCTATGGCTACACCTTC
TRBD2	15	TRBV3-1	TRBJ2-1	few	CASRLRAGGSNEQFF	TGTGCCAGCAGATTGAGGGCGGGGGGAAGCAATGAGCAGTTCTTC
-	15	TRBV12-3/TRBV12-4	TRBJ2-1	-	CASSLVQGSSYEQFF	TGTGCCAGCAGTTTAGTTCAGGGAAGTAGCTATGAGCAGTTCTTC
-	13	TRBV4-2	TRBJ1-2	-	CASSQESGFGYTF	TGTGCCAGCAGCCAAGAGTCAGGGTTTGGCTACACCTTC
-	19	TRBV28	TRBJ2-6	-	CASLSVGGRQVAGANVLTF	TGTGCCAGCTTGTCGGTCGGGGGGCGGCAGGTAGCGGGGGCCAACGTCCTGACTTTC
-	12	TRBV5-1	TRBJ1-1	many	CASSFGGTEAFF	TGCGCCAGCAGCTTCGGGGGGACTGAAGCTTTCTTT
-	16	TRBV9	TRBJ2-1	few	CASSPTGGVGANEQFF	TGTGCCAGCAGCCCAACTGGAGGGGTTGGGGCCAATGAGCAGTTCTTC
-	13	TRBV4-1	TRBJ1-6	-	CASSQDGASPLHF	TGCGCCAGCAGCCAAGATGGTGCCTCACCCCTCCACTTT
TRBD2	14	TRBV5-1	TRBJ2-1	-	CASCSGLGGNEQFF	TGCGCCAGCTGTAGCGGGTTGGGGGGCAATGAGCAGTTCTTC
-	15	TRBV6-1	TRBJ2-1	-	CASSELGGLINEQFF	TGTGCCAGCAGTGAACTTGGGGGGCTTATCAATGAGCAGTTCTTC
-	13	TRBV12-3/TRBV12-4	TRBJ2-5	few	CASSPSPKGAQYF	TGTGCCAGCAGCCCTTCCCCTAAAGGGGCCCAGTACTTC
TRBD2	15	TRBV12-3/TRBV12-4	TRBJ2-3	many	CASNQLAGVVDTQYF	TGTGCCAGCAACCAACTAGCGGGAGTGGTAGATACGCAGTATTTT
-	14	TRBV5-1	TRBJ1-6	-	CASSFKGPASPLHF	TGCGCCAGCAGCTTTAAAGGTCCCGCCTCACCCCTCCACTTT
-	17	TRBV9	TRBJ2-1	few	CASSVGSGALSYNEQFF	TGTGCCAGCAGCGTAGGGTCTGGGGCCCTCTCCTACAATGAGCAGTTCTTC
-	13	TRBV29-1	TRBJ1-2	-	CSVPRADHYGYTF	TGCAGCGTCCCCCGCGCAGACCACTATGGCTACACCTTC